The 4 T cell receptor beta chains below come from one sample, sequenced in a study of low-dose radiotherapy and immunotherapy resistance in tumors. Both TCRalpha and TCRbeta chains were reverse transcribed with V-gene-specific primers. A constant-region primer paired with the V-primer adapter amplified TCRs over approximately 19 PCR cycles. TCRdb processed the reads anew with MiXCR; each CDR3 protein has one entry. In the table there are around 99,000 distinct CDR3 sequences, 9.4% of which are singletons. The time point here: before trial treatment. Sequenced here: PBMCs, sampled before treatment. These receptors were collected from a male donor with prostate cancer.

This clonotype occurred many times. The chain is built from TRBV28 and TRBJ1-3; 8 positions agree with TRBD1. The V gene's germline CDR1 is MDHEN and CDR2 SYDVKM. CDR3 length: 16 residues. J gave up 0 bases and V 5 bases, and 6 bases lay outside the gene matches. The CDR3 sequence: CASSPRQGHSGNTIYF. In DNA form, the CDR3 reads TGTGCCAGCAGTCCACGACAGGGGCACTCTGGAAACACCATATATTTT. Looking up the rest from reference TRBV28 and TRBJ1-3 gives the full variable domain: DVKVTQSSRYLVKRTGEKVFLECVQDMDHENMFWYRQDPGLGLRLIYFSYDVKMKEKGDIPEGYSVSREKKERFSLILESASTNQTSMYLCASSPRQGHSGNTIYFGEGSWLTVV.

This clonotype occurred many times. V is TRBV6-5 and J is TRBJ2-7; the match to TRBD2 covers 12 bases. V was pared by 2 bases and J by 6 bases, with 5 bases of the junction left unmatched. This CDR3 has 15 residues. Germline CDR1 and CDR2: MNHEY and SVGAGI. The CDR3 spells CASSYLAGGPGEQYF. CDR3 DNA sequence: TGTGCCAGCAGTTACCTAGCGGGAGGGCCGGGCGAGCAGTACTTC.

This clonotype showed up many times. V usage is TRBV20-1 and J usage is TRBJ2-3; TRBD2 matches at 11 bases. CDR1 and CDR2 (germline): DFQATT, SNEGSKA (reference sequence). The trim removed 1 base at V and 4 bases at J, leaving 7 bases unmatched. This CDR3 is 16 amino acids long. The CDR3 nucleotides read TGCAGTGCTAGAGTTGCTAGCGGGAGGACGGCAGATACGCAGTATTTT. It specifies CSARVASGRTADTQYF.

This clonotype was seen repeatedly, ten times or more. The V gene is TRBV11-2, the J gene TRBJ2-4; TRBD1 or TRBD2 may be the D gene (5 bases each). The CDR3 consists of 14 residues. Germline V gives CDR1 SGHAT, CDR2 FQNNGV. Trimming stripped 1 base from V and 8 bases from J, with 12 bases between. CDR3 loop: CASSLGDGRDIQYF. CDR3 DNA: TGTGCCAGCAGCTTAGGGGACGGGCGCGACATTCAGTACTTC.